The rows below give T cell receptor beta chains drawn from one sample of a study of T cell repertoires in cytomegalovirus infection. TCRdb independently ran MiXCR on the reads; one entry per CDR3 protein. This table holds approximately 300,000 distinct CDR3 sequences, almost 30% found once. The antigens these receptors bind are not known. The source was cultured PBMCs, collected from culture after CMV antigen stimulation. All receptors derive from a human donor in good health (CMV status not recorded). Some clones in this sample may be carry-over from other donors' samples. Both conserved end residues are part of each CDR3. Each record gives: V gene, J gene, clone size, D gene, CDR3 protein, CDR3 DNA. The D gene is left open where the match is weak. Where a row states a size, it is once, few, many or the class of an expanded clone; other rows omit it.

v_gene: TRBV27; j_gene: TRBJ1-2; abundance: NA; d_gene: NA; CDR3aa: CASSLEGLGYGYTF; CDR3nt: TGTGCCAGCAGTTTAGAGGGTCTTGGCTATGGCTACACCTTC
v_gene: TRBV19; j_gene: TRBJ2-7; abundance: NA; d_gene: NA; CDR3aa: CASSETGLSSYEQYF; CDR3nt: TGTGCCAGTAGTGAGACTGGCCTCTCCAGCTACGAGCAGTACTTC
v_gene: TRBV30; j_gene: TRBJ1-2; abundance: NA; d_gene: NA; CDR3aa: CAYSLPGSTSMYHGYTF; CDR3nt: TGTGCCTACTCCCTGCCGGGCTCGACGTCTATGTATCACGGCTACACCTTC
v_gene: TRBV4-1; j_gene: TRBJ1-2; abundance: many; d_gene: NA; CDR3aa: CASSPGRDFYGYTF; CDR3nt: TGCGCCAGCAGCCCTGGACGGGACTTCTATGGCTACACCTTC
v_gene: TRBV12-3/TRBV12-4; j_gene: TRBJ1-5; abundance: few; d_gene: NA; CDR3aa: CASTRGGVRPQHF; CDR3nt: TGTGCCAGCACTCGAGGCGGGGTTAGGCCCCAGCATTTT
v_gene: TRBV12-3/TRBV12-4; j_gene: TRBJ2-5; abundance: few; d_gene: NA; CDR3aa: CASSLRSVGTQYF; CDR3nt: TGTGCCAGCAGTTTAAGGTCCGTCGGTACCCAGTACTTC
v_gene: TRBV28; j_gene: TRBJ2-1; abundance: NA; d_gene: NA; CDR3aa: CASSPNRVRNNEQFF; CDR3nt: TGTGCCAGCAGTCCGAACAGGGTTAGAAACAATGAGCAGTTCTTC
v_gene: TRBV6-6; j_gene: TRBJ2-2; abundance: few; d_gene: NA; CDR3aa: CASSDFRPGTGELFF; CDR3nt: TGTGCCAGCAGTGACTTTCGTCCCGGGACCGGGGAGCTGTTTTTT
v_gene: TRBV6-5; j_gene: TRBJ2-3; abundance: NA; d_gene: NA; CDR3aa: CASSYRSSTDTQYF; CDR3nt: TGTGCCAGCAGTTACAGGTCCAGCACAGATACGCAGTATTTT
v_gene: TRBV7-3; j_gene: TRBJ2-3; abundance: NA; d_gene: NA; CDR3aa: CASGAGGIGDTQYF; CDR3nt: TGTGCCAGCGGCGCGGGCGGGATAGGGGATACGCAGTATTTT
v_gene: TRBV20-1; j_gene: TRBJ1-2; abundance: many; d_gene: TRBD1; CDR3aa: CSAQPGQGAVYGYTF; CDR3nt: TGCAGTGCGCAACCCGGACAGGGGGCGGTCTATGGCTACACCTTC
v_gene: TRBV10-3; j_gene: TRBJ2-5; abundance: few; d_gene: NA; CDR3aa: CAIKGGATGLMQTQYF; CDR3nt: TGTGCCATCAAGGGGGGAGCTACCGGGTTAATGCAGACCCAGTACTTC
v_gene: TRBV7-2; j_gene: TRBJ1-2; abundance: few; d_gene: TRBD1; CDR3aa: CASSLGRQGTNYGYTF; CDR3nt: TGTGCCAGCAGTCTAGGGAGACAGGGGACGAACTATGGCTACACCTTC
v_gene: TRBV7-9; j_gene: TRBJ2-5; abundance: NA; d_gene: TRBD1; CDR3aa: CASSLPGTGPRETQYF; CDR3nt: TGTGCCAGCAGCTTACCGGGGACAGGGCCCCGAGAGACCCAGTACTTC
v_gene: TRBV11-1; j_gene: TRBJ2-1; abundance: few; d_gene: TRBD2; CDR3aa: CASSFGASGYNEQFF; CDR3nt: TGTGCCAGCAGCTTCGGGGCTAGCGGATACAATGAGCAGTTCTTC
v_gene: TRBV5-1; j_gene: TRBJ1-2; abundance: NA; d_gene: NA; CDR3aa: CASSLDRVTGYTF; CDR3nt: TGCGCCAGCAGCTTGGACAGGGTGACCGGCTACACCTTC
v_gene: TRBV7-6; j_gene: TRBJ1-1; abundance: NA; d_gene: NA; CDR3aa: CASSLGEDAEAFF; CDR3nt: TGTGCCAGCAGCTTAGGCGAGGATGCTGAAGCTTTCTTT
v_gene: TRBV3-1; j_gene: TRBJ2-3; abundance: once; d_gene: TRBD2; CDR3aa: CASSPGPSGSTDTQYF; CDR3nt: TGTGCCAGCAGCCCCGGCCCTAGCGGGAGCACAGATACGCAGTATTTT
v_gene: TRBV6-1; j_gene: TRBJ1-5; abundance: few; d_gene: NA; CDR3aa: CASSENWTPGANQPQHF; CDR3nt: TGTGCCAGCAGTGAAAACTGGACCCCTGGGGCCAATCAGCCCCAGCATTTT
v_gene: TRBV7-3; j_gene: TRBJ2-1; abundance: many; d_gene: TRBD2; CDR3aa: CASSPAGRGGNYNEQFF; CDR3nt: TGTGCCAGCAGCCCGGCCGGGCGGGGGGGTAACTACAATGAGCAGTTCTTC
v_gene: TRBV30; j_gene: TRBJ1-6; abundance: NA; d_gene: NA; CDR3aa: CAWTHGRNSPLHF; CDR3nt: TGTGCCTGGACCCACGGTAGGAATTCACCCCTCCACTTT
v_gene: TRBV20-1; j_gene: TRBJ1-5; abundance: NA; d_gene: NA; CDR3aa: CSANDRAINQPQHF; CDR3nt: TGCAGTGCAAATGACCGGGCTATCAATCAGCCCCAGCATTTT
v_gene: TRBV7-2; j_gene: TRBJ2-7; abundance: many; d_gene: NA; CDR3aa: CASSPSIGVGGHEQYF; CDR3nt: TGTGCCAGCAGCCCGTCTATAGGGGTGGGAGGCCACGAGCAGTACTTC
v_gene: TRBV7-2; j_gene: TRBJ1-6; abundance: many; d_gene: NA; CDR3aa: CASSLVTGTPLHF; CDR3nt: TGTGCCAGCAGCTTAGTAACAGGGACACCCCTCCACTTT